The T cell receptor (beta chain) under discussion was sequenced for a study of blood T cell repertoires in COVID-19. Study as a whole: From the United States, Italy and Spain came samples of acute and convalescent COVID-19. T cells, B-cell-depleted T cells, or PBMCs supplied cDNA or gDNA.

Germline V gives CDR1 LNHDA, CDR2 SQIVND (reference sequence). The CDR3 runs 17 residues. With 8 bases clipped from V and 5 bases from J, the junction kept 19 bases outside the gene matches. TCRdb keeps only in-frame clones here, not all; method: immunoSEQ multiplex PCR. This table holds tens of thousands of clones, roughly 87% found once. A few counts support this clone. This TCR was recovered from a man aged 45-60 years with acute or convalescent COVID-19. V is TRBV19 and J is TRBJ1-2; TRBD1 matches 8 bases. The sample taken for sequencing was peripheral blood. CDR3 in amino acids: CASSGVSGQATRYGYTF. Written as DNA, the CDR3 is TGTGCCAGTTCTGGGGTCTCGGGACAGGCCACGAGGTATGGCTACACCTTC. Supplemented by reference TRBV19 and TRBJ1-2, the full variable domain reads DGGITQSPKYLFRKEGQNVTLSCEQNLNHDAMYWYRQDPGQGLRLIYYSQIVNDFQKGDIAEGYSVSREKKESFPLTVTSAQKNPTAFYLCASSGVSGQATRYGYTFGSGTRLTVV.